This is a list of T cell receptor beta chains from one sample in a study of shared clonotypes between healthy human individuals. Assay: immunoSEQ multiplex PCR; the TCRdb copy retains only in-frame clones and omits some. The sample carries about 2.3 million clones, under 95% recorded once. Sequencing input: naive CD4+ T cells from PBMCs. Receptor source: a man between 18 and 35 years old in good health. Some clones in this sample may be carry-over from other donors' samples. Both conserved end residues are part of each CDR3. D genes are given only for firm matches. Clone sizes are given selectively: once, few, many, or a class where the clone is expanded.

d_call,v_call,j_call,clone_size,cdr3_aa,cdr3_nt
.,TRBV11-2,TRBJ2-1,.,CASSLFLDDNEQFF,TGTGCCAGCAGCTTATTCCTAGACGACAATGAGCAGTTCTTC
TRBD1,TRBV11-2,TRBJ2-7,.,CASSHHTGVIPYEQYF,TGTGCCAGCAGCCACCATACAGGGGTAATACCCTACGAGCAGTACTTC
TRBD2,TRBV10-3,TRBJ2-3,.,CAISESSALAGESDTQYF,TGTGCCATCAGTGAGTCATCGGCACTAGCGGGAGAATCAGATACGCAGTATTTT
.,TRBV6-6,TRBJ1-2,.,CASRVDRLNYGYTF,TGTGCCAGCAGGGTAGACAGATTAAACTATGGCTACACCTTC
.,TRBV7-9,TRBJ2-7,.,CASSNSGNSYEQYF,TGTGCCAGCTCAAACTCAGGGAATTCCTACGAGCAGTACTTC
.,TRBV10-3,TRBJ2-3,once,CAISYTDTQYF,TGTGCCATCAGCTACACAGATACGCAGTATTTT
.,TRBV10-3,TRBJ1-5,.,CAISESYGGIQPQHF,TGTGCCATCAGTGAGTCTTACGGAGGGATTCAGCCCCAGCATTTT
TRBD1,TRBV28,TRBJ1-1,few,CASSLGHRGEAFF,TGTGCCAGCAGTTTAGGACACAGGGGTGAAGCTTTCTTT
.,TRBV30,TRBJ2-7,.,CASTGAAYEQYF,TGTGCCTCTACCGGGGCGGCCTACGAGCAGTACTTC
.,TRBV21-1,TRBJ2-1,.,CASSAIAGANNEQFF,TGTGCCAGCAGCGCGATAGCGGGGGCGAACAATGAGCAGTTCTTC
TRBD1,TRBV19,TRBJ1-2,.,CASSVGTGKGNYGYTF,TGTGCCAGTAGTGTGGGGACAGGGAAGGGAAACTATGGCTACACCTTC
.,TRBV15,TRBJ1-2,.,CATSRIEDGYTF,TGTGCCACCAGCAGAATCGAGGATGGCTACACCTTC
.,TRBV6-4,TRBJ2-7,.,CASSDKDGDYEQYF,TGTGCCAGCAGTGATAAGGACGGGGATTACGAGCAGTACTTC
.,TRBV28,TRBJ2-7,few,CASSAGYEQYF,TGTGCCAGCTCGGCAGGCTACGAGCAGTACTTC
TRBD2,TRBV11-3,TRBJ2-2,.,CASSYSGPGELFF,TGTGCCAGCAGCTATAGCGGGCCCGGGGAGCTGTTTTTT
.,TRBV28,TRBJ2-6,.,CASGSTGRGANVLTF,TGTGCCAGCGGGTCCACAGGGCGAGGGGCCAACGTCCTGACTTTC
.,TRBV27,TRBJ1-1,.,CASRLTNGEAFF,TGTGCCAGCAGGCTGACGAACGGAGAAGCTTTCTTT
TRBD2,TRBV5-1,TRBJ2-1,.,CASSLGLAGNNEQFF,TGCGCCAGCAGCCTCGGACTAGCGGGGAACAATGAGCAGTTCTTC
.,TRBV7-3,TRBJ1-2,.,CASSSTGNGGYTF,TGTGCCAGCAGCTCCACGGGGAATGGGGGCTACACCTTC
.,TRBV5-1,TRBJ1-5,.,CASSLEGGASNQPQHF,TGCGCCAGCAGCTTGGAGGGGGGTGCCAGCAATCAGCCCCAGCATTTT
TRBD1,TRBV30,TRBJ1-1,few,CAWGTGGFNTEAFF,TGTGCCTGGGGGACAGGGGGCTTTAACACTGAAGCTTTCTTT
.,TRBV5-6,TRBJ2-1,.,CASSLGLRGPWEQFF,TGTGCCAGCAGCTTGGGGTTGCGGGGGCCCTGGGAGCAGTTCTTC
TRBD2,TRBV5-1,TRBJ2-3,.,CASSLLAATDTQYF,TGCGCCAGCAGCTTACTAGCGGCCACAGATACGCAGTATTTT
.,TRBV11-3,TRBJ2-7,.,CASSLAGSYEQYF,TGTGCCAGCAGCTTAGCAGGCTCGTACGAGCAGTACTTC
.,TRBV30,TRBJ2-7,.,CAWSDEVHEQYF,TGTGCCTGGAGTGACGAGGTCCACGAGCAGTACTTC
.,TRBV30,TRBJ1-1,few,CAWSEGLGNTEAFF,TGTGCCTGGAGTGAGGGCCTGGGAAACACTGAAGCTTTCTTT
.,TRBV2,TRBJ1-2,.,CANRDGYVYGYTF,TGTGCCAACCGGGACGGTTACGTCTATGGCTACACCTTC
.,TRBV6-5,TRBJ2-7,.,CASSYSGQASSYEQYF,TGTGCCAGCAGTTATTCCGGTCAAGCTTCGTCGTACGAGCAGTACTTC
TRBD2,TRBV28,TRBJ2-3,.,CASRTPGLAGGVTDTQYF,TGTGCCAGTCGGACGCCGGGACTAGCGGGGGGGGTGACAGATACGCAGTATTTT
TRBD2,TRBV7-2,TRBJ2-7,.,CASSPGLAGGGEQYF,TGTGCCAGCAGCCCGGGACTAGCGGGAGGGGGTGAGCAGTACTTC
.,TRBV11-1,TRBJ2-1,.,CASSLGRLQWGDEQFF,TGTGCCAGCAGCTTAGGCAGACTCCAGTGGGGGGATGAGCAGTTCTTC
.,TRBV11-3,TRBJ2-3,.,CASSSRGADTQYF,TGTGCCAGCAGCTCCCGAGGGGCAGATACGCAGTATTTT
.,TRBV28,TRBJ1-2,.,CASRPSGPANYGYTF,TGTGCCAGCCGACCCTCGGGCCCCGCTAACTATGGCTACACCTTC
.,TRBV6-4,TRBJ2-3,.,CASSESMGMQYF,TGTGCCAGCAGTGAATCGATGGGGATGCAGTATTTT
TRBD2,TRBV28,TRBJ2-7,.,CASSRPALAGGDF,TGTGCCAGCAGTCGACCCGCGTTAGCGGGAGGGGACTTC
.,TRBV14,TRBJ2-1,.,CASSPSLAGTNSYNEQFF,TGTGCCAGCAGCCCGTCGCTCGCGGGGACAAACTCCTACAATGAGCAGTTCTTC
.,TRBV2,TRBJ2-4,.,CASSEGGFPGGIQYF,TGTGCCAGCAGTGAGGGGGGTTTCCCCGGAGGCATTCAGTACTTC
TRBD1,TRBV7-8,TRBJ2-5,once,CASSLVPGGSETQYF,TGTGCCAGCAGCTTAGTTCCAGGGGGCAGTGAGACCCAGTACTTC
TRBD2,TRBV11-1,TRBJ2-1,.,CASSQELAGVMSNEQFF,TGTGCCAGCAGCCAAGAACTAGCGGGAGTCATGTCTAATGAGCAGTTCTTC
TRBD1,TRBV4-1,TRBJ1-2,.,CASSQVRSSQGGYGYTF,TGCGCCAGCAGCCAAGTCCGATCGAGCCAGGGGGGCTATGGCTACACCTTC
TRBD1,TRBV5-5,TRBJ2-7,.,CASSLVPTLPGQGRYEQYF,TGTGCCAGCAGCTTGGTCCCCACACTTCCGGGACAGGGGAGGTACGAGCAGTACTTC
.,TRBV20-1,TRBJ2-7,.,CSAGISYEQYF,TGCAGTGCCGGGATCTCCTACGAGCAGTACTTC
TRBD2,TRBV5-1,TRBJ2-4,.,CASSLSRTSGTLGQPGDIQYF,TGCGCCAGCAGCTTGTCGAGGACTAGCGGGACCCTGGGTCAACCGGGGGACATTCAGTACTTC
.,TRBV7-6,TRBJ2-7,.,CASSLLPQQGYEQYF,TGTGCCAGCAGCTTACTACCACAACAGGGTTACGAGCAGTACTTC
.,TRBV27,TRBJ2-7,.,CASSPLGSASSYEQYF,TGTGCCAGCAGTCCCCTCGGGTCAGCATCATCCTACGAGCAGTACTTC